Detailed here is one T cell receptor beta chain. There are 15 residues in the CDR3. Germline-derived CDR1 and CDR2 are SGHVS and FQNEAQ. Trimming took 7 bases from V and 2 from J, leaving 12 bases between them. In the authors' methods: Reference gene primers were amplified, and this amplification served to estimate nucleated cell counts. Method: immunoSEQ multiplex PCR; TCRdb's copy keeps in-frame clones and lacks some. The DNA was the basis for D and trimming; V, J and clone size are from that table. The profile shows under 95,000 clones, 79% of them singletons. These data belong to a study of blood T cell repertoires in COVID-19. At the level of the study: Specimens from acute and convalescent COVID-19 originated in the United States, Italy and Spain. Sources were T cells, B-cell-depleted T cells, or PBMCs; the material itself was cDNA or gDNA.

This receptor was identified in a man in his 60s with active or convalescent COVID-19. The sample comprised peripheral blood. This chain joins TRBV7-8 and TRBJ2-6, with D perhaps TRBD1 (6 bases). The CDR3 bases are TGTGCCAGCACAGGGGTTCCGGCTGGGGCCAACGTCCTGACTTTC. Translating gives CASTGVPAGANVLTF.